The rows below give T cell receptor beta chains drawn from one sample of a study of control samples from healthy donors and cancer patients. Repertoires were generated with immunoSEQ multiplex PCR, while TCRdb's copy carries only in-frame clones and drops some. Of over 150,000 clones in the sample, 85% to 95% were seen once. The material sequenced was blood. The receptor source for this set is a woman in her late teens or twenties in good health. CDR3s leave out the opening cysteine and the closing phenylalanine or tryptophan. A D gene is named only where the DNA matches it firmly.

j_call	d_call	v_call	cdr3_aa
TRBJ1-1	NA	TRBV6-2/TRBV6-3	ASSYLGQLNTEAF
TRBJ2-1	TRBD1	TRBV5-5	ASSSAGTGTYNEQF
TRBJ1-5	TRBD1	TRBV2	ASRKGQGAHQPQH
TRBJ2-1	NA	TRBV7-9	ASSSRTVNNEQF
TRBJ2-6	TRBD1	TRBV4-3	ASSQRRGQGVSGANVLT
TRBJ1-3	NA	TRBV10-3	AISSDQFFTGNTIY
TRBJ2-7	TRBD2	TRBV7-3	ASSVTSGGIYEQY
TRBJ2-3	TRBD2	TRBV7-2	ASSFGTSGSTDTQY
TRBJ1-1	NA	TRBV29-1	SVEATRGAEAF
TRBJ1-6	NA	TRBV6-5	ASSWSTRSYNSPLH